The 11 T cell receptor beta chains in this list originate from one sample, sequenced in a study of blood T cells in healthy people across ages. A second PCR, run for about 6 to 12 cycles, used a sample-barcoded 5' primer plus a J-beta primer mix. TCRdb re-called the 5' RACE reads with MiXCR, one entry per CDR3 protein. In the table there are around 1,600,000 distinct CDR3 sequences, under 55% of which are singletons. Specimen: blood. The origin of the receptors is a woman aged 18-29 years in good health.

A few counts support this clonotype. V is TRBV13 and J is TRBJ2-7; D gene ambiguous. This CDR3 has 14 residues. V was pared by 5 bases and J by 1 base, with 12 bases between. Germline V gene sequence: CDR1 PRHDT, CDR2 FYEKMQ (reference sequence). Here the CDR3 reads CASSERTASYEQYF. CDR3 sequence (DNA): TGTGCCAGCAGCGAACGGACGGCGTCCTACGAGCAGTACTTC.

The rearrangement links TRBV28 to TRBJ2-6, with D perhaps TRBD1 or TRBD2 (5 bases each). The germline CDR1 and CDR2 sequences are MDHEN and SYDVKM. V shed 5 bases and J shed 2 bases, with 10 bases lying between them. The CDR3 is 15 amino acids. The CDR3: CASSNGAAGANVLTF. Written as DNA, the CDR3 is TGTGCCAGCAGTAACGGGGCGGCTGGGGCCAACGTCCTGACTTTC.

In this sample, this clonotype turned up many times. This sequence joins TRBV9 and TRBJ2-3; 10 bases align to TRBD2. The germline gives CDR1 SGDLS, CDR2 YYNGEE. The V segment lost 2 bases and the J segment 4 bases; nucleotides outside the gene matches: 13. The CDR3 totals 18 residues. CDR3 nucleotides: TGTGCCAGCAGCGTCGGTCTAGCGGGAGCTGATTTGGCAGATACGCAGTATTTT. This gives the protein CASSVGLAGADLADTQYF.

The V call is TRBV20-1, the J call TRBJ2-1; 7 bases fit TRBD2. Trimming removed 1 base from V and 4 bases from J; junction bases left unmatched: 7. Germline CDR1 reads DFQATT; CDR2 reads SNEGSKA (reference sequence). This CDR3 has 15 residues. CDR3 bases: TGCAGTGCTAGAGGGGCTAGCGGAAATTACAATGAGCAGTTCTTC. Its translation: CSARGASGNYNEQFF.

The CDR3: CASSTAGSGANVLTF. CDR3 coding DNA: TGTGCCAGCAGCACCGCGGGATCCGGGGCCAACGTCCTGACTTTC. V is TRBV9 and J is TRBJ2-6; a possible D gene is TRBD2 (6 bases). The CDR3 runs 15 residues. The germline gives CDR1 SGDLS, CDR2 YYNGEE. With 4 bases removed from V and 4 bases from J, the gap between germline ends came to 12 bases.

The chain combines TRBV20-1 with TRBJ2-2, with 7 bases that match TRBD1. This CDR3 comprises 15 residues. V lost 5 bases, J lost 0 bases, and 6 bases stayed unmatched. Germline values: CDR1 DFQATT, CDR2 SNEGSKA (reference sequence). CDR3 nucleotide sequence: TGCAGTGCTCGACAGGGCGGTCCGAACACCGGGGAGCTGTTTTTT. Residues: CSARQGGPNTGELFF.

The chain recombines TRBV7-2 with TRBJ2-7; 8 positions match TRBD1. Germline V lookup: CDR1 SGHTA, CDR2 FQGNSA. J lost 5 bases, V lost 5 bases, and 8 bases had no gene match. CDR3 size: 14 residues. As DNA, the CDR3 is TGTGCCAGCAGCCCAGACAGGGGTTGGGACGAGCAGTACTTC. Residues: CASSPDRGWDEQYF.

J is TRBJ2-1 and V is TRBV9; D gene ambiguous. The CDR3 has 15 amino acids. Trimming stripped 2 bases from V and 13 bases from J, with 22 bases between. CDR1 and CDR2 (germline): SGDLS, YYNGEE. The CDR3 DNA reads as TGTGCCAGCAGCGTCCGTTCCTCCAATCAAGAGACCCAGTTCTTC. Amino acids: CASSVRSSNQETQFF. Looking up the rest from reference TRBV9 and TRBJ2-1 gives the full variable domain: DSGVTQTPKHLITATGQRVTLRCSPRSGDLSVYWYQQSLDQGLQFLIQYYNGEERAKGNILERFSAQQFPDLHSELNLSSLELGDSALYFCASSVRSSNQETQFFGPGTRLTVL.

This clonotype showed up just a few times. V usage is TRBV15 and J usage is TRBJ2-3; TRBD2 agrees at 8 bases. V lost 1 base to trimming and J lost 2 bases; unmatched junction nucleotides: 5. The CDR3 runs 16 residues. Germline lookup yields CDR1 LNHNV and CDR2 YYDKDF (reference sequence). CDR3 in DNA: TGTGCCACCAGCAGAGGCACTAGCGGATACACAGATACGCAGTATTTT. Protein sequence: CATSRGTSGYTDTQYF.

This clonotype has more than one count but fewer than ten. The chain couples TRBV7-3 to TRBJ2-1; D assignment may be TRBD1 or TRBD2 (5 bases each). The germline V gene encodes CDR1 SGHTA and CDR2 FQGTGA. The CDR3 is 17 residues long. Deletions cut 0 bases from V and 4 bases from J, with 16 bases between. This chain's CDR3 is CASSLTRWDGAYNEQFF. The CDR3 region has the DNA TGTGCCAGCAGCTTAACTCGGTGGGACGGAGCGTACAATGAGCAGTTCTTC.

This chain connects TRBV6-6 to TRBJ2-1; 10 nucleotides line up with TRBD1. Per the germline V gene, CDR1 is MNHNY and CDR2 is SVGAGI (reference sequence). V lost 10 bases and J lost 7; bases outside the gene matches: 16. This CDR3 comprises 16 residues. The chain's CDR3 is CATHNLRTGGGNEQFF. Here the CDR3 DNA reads TGTGCCACCCACAACCTAAGGACAGGGGGAGGTAATGAGCAGTTCTTC.